This TCR beta chain was profiled in a study of PD-1 blockade in mismatch repair-deficient tumors. General study findings and limits: Tumor-resident clones, often undetectable pretreatment in blood, expanded then contracted after pembrolizumab.

TCRs were sequenced from a few patients responding to pembrolizumab. About this clone: As yet, its antigen is unknown.

The assay was immunoSEQ multiplex PCR, and TCRdb's table has in-frame clones only and misses some. Altogether roughly 120,000 clones are present, 88% being singletons, with the ten largest covering about an eighth. This CDR3 is 14 amino acids long. Trimming shortened V by 5 bases and J by 6 bases, and 14 bases separated the two germline ends. CDR1 and CDR2 (germline): SGHAT, FQDESV (reference sequence). The material sequenced was peripheral blood, taken approximately 72 weeks after starting pembrolizumab. The genes are TRBV11-1 and TRBJ2-1, with D perhaps TRBD2 (6 bases). The sequence came from an adult with mismatch repair-deficient cancer. The CDR3 region has the DNA TGTGCCAGCAGCCCCGACCTAGCGACCAATGAGCAGTTCTTC. Translated, it gives CASSPDLATNEQFF.